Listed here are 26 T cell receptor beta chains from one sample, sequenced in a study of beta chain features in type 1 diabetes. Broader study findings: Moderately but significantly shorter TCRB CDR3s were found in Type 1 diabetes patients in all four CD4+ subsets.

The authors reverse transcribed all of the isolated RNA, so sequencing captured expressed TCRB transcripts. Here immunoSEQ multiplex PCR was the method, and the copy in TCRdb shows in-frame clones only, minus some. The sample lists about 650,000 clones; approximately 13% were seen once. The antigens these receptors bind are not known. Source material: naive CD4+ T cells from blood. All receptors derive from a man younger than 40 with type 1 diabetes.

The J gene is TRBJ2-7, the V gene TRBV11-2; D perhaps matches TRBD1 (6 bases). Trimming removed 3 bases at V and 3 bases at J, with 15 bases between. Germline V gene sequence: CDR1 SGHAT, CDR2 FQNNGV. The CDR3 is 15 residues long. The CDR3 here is CASSFVEGVHYEQYF. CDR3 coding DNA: TGTGCCAGCAGCTTTGTAGAGGGGGTCCACTACGAGCAGTACTTC.

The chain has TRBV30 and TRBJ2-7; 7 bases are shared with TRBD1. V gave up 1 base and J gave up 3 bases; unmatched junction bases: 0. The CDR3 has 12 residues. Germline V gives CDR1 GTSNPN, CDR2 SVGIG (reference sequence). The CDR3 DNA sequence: TGTGCCTGGAGTGGGGACAGCTACGAGCAGTACTTC. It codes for CAWSGDSYEQYF.

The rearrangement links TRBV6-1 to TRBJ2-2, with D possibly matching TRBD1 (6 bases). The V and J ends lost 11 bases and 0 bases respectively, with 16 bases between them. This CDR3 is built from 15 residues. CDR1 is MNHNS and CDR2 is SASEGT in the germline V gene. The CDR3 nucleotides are TGTGCCGGATCTCAACAGGGATCGAACACCGGGGAGCTGTTTTTT. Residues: CAGSQQGSNTGELFF.

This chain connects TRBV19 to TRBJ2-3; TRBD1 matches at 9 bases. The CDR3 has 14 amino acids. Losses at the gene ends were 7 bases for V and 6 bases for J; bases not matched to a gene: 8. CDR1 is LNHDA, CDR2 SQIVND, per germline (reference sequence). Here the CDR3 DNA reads TGTGCCAGTACTAAGGGACAGGGAGCCGATACGCAGTATTTT. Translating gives CASTKGQGADTQYF.

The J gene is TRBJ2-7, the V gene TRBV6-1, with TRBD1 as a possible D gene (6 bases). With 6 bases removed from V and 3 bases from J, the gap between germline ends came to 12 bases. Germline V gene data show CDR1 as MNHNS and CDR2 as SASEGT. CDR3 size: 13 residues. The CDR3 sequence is CASSFTGSYEQYF. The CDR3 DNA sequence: TGTGCCAGCAGCTTCACAGGGAGCTACGAGCAGTACTTC.

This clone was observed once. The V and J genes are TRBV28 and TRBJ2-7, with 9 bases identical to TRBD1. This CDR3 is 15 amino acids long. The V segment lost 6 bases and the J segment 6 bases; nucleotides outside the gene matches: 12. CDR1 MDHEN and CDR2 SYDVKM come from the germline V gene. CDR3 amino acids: CASSRGGQGGGEQYF. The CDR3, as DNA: TGTGCCAGCAGCAGGGGGGGACAGGGAGGAGGCGAGCAGTACTTC.

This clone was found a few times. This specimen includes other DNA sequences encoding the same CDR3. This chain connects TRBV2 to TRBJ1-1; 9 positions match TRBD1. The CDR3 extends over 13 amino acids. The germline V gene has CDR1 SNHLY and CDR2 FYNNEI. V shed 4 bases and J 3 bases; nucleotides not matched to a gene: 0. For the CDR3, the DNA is TGTGCCAGCAGTGGACAGGGGGACACTGAAGCTTTCTTT. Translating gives CASSGQGDTEAFF.

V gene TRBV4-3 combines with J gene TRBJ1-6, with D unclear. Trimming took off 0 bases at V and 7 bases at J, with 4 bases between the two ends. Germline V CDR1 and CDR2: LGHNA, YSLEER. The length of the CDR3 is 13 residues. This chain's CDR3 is CASSQDVNSPLHF. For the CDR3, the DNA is TGCGCCAGCAGCCAAGATGTGAATTCACCCCTCCACTTT.

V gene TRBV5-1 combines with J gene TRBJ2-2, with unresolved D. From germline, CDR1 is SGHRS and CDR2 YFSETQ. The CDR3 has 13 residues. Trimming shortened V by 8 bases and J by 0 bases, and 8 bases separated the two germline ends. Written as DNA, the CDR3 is TGCGCCAGTACGGCAGCGAACACCGGGGAGCTGTTTTTT. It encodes CASTAANTGELFF. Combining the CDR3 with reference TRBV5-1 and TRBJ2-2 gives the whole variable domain KAGVTQTPRYLIKTRGQQVTLSCSPISGHRSVSWYQQTPGQGLQFLFEYFSETQRNKGNFPGRFSGRQFSNSRSEMNVSTLELGDSALYLCASTAANTGELFFGEGSRLTVL.

CDR3 in DNA: TGCGCCAGCAGCCCTGGGATAATTAAGGACACTGAAGCTTTCTTT. It translates to CASSPGIIKDTEAFF. V and J are TRBV5-1 and TRBJ1-1; D unresolved. The germline V gene has CDR1 SGHRS and CDR2 YFSETQ. V gave up 4 bases and J gave up 3 bases, with 16 bases separating them. This CDR3 comprises 15 residues.

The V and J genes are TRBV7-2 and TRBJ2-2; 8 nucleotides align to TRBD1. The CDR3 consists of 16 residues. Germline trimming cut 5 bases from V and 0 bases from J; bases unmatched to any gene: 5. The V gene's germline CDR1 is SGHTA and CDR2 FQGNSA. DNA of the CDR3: TGTGCCAGCAGCCCCAGGGGGCCTACGAACACCGGGGAGCTGTTTTTT. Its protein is CASSPRGPTNTGELFF.

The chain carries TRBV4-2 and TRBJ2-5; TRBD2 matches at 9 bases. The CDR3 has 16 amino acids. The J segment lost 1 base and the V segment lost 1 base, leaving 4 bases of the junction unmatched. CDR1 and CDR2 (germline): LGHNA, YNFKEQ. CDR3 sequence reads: CASSQGAGGRQETQYF. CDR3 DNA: TGTGCCAGCAGCCAAGGAGCGGGGGGCCGCCAAGAGACCCAGTACTTC.

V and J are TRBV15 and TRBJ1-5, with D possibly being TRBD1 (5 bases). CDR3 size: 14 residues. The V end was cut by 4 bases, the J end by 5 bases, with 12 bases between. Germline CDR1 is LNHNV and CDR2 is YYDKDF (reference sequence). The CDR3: CATSTGLGDQPQHF. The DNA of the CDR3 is TGTGCCACCAGCACAGGGTTGGGGGATCAGCCCCAGCATTTT.

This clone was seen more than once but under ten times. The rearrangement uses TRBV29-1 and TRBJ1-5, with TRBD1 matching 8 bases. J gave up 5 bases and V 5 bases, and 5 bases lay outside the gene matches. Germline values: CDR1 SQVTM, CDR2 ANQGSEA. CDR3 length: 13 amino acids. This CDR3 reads CSVSQGADQPQHF. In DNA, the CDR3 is TGCAGCGTTTCCCAGGGGGCCGATCAGCCCCAGCATTTT.

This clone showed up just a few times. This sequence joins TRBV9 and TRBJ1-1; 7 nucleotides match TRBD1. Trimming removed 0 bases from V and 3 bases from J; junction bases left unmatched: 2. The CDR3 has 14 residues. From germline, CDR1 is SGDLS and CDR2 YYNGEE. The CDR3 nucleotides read TGTGCCAGCAGCGTAGCAACAGGGGACACTGAAGCTTTCTTT. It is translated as CASSVATGDTEAFF.

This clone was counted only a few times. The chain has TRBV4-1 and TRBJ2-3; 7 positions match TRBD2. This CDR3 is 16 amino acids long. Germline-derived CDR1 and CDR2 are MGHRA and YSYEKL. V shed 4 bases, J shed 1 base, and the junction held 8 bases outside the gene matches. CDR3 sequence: CASSPLGLGGTDTQYF. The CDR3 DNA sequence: TGCGCCAGCAGCCCACTCGGACTAGGAGGCACAGATACGCAGTATTTT.

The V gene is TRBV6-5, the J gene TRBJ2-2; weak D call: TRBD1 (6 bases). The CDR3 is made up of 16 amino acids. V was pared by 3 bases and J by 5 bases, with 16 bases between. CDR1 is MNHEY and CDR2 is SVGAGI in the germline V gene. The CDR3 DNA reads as TGTGCCAGCAGTTATCATTCGGCAGGGGTGACCGGGGAGCTGTTTTTT. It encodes CASSYHSAGVTGELFF.

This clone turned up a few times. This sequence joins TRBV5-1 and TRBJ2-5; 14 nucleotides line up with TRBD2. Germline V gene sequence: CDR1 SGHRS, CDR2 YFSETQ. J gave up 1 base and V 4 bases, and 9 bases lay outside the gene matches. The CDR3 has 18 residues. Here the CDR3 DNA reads TGCGCCAGCAGCCCCGGGACTAGCGGGGGCCCCGCCCAAGAGACCCAGTACTTC. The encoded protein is CASSPGTSGGPAQETQYF.

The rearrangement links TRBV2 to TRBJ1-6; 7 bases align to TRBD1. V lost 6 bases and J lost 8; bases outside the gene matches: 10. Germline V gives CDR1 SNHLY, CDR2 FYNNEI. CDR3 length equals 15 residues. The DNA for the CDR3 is TGTGCCAGCAGCGGGGAGGGACAGATTCATTCACCCCTCCACTTT. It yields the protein CASSGEGQIHSPLHF.

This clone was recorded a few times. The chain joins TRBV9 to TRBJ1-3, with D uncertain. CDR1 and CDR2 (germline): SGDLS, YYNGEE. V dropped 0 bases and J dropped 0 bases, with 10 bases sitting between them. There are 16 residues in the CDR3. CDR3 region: CASSVGSQISGNTIYF. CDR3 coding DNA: TGTGCCAGCAGCGTAGGGAGTCAGATCTCTGGAAACACCATATATTTT.

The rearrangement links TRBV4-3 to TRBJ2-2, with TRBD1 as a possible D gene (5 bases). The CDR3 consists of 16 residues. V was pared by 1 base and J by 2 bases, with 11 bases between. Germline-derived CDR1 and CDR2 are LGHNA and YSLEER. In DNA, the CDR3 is TGCGCCAGCAGCCAAGGTGCAGGGCGTAACACCGGGGAGCTGTTTTTT. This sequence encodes CASSQGAGRNTGELFF.

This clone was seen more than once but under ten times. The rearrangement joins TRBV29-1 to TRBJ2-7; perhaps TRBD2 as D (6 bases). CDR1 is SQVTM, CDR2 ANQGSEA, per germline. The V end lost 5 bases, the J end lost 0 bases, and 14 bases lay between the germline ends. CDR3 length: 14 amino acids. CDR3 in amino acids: CSVTGLQSSYEQYF. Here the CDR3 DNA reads TGCAGCGTTACGGGACTCCAGAGCTCCTACGAGCAGTACTTC.

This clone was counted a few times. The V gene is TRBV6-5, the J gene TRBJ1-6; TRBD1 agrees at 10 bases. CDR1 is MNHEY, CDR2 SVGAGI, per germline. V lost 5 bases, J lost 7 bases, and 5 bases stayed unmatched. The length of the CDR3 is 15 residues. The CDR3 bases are TGTGCCAGCAGTACCTCGGGACAGGGGAATTCACCCCTCCACTTT. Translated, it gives CASSTSGQGNSPLHF.

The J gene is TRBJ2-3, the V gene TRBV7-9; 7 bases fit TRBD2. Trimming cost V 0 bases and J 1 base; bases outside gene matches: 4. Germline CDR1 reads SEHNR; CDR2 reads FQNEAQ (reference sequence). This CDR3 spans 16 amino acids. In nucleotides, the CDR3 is TGTGCCAGCAGCTTAGCGGGGAGGGCGGGCACAGATACGCAGTATTTT. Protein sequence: CASSLAGRAGTDTQYF.

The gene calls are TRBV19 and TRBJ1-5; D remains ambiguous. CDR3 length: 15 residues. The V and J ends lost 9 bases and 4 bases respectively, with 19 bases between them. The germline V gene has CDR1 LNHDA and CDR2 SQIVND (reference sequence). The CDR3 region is CASGRTANSNQPQHF. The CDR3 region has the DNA TGTGCCAGCGGCCGGACCGCCAACTCGAATCAGCCCCAGCATTTT.

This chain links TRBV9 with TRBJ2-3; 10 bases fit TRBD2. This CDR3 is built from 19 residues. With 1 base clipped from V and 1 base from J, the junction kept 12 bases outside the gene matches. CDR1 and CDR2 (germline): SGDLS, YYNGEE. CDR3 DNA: TGTGCCAGCAGCGTAACTAGCGGGGCCGGCCTTTGGGGCACAGATACGCAGTATTTT. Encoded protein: CASSVTSGAGLWGTDTQYF.